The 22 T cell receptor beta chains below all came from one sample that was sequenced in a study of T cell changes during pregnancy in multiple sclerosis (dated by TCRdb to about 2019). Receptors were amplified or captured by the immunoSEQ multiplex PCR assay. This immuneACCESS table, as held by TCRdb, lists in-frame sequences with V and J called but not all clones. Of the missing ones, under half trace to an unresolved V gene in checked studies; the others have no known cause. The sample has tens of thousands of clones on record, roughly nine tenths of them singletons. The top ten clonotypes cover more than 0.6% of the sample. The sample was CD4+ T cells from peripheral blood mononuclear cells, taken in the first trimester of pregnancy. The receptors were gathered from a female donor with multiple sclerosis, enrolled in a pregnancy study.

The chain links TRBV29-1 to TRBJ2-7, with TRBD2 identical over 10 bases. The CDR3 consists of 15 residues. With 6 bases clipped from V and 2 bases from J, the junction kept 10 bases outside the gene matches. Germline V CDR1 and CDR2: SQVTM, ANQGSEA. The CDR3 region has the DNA TGCAGCGTCGGGAACAGCGGGAGGGGGGCCTACGAGCAGTACTTC. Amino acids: CSVGNSGRGAYEQYF.

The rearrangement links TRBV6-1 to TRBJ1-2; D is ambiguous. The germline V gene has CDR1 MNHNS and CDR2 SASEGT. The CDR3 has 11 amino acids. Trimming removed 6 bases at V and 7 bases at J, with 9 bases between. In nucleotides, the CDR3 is TGTGCCAGCAGGCGGGAAGGTGGCTACACCTTC. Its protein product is CASRREGGYTF.

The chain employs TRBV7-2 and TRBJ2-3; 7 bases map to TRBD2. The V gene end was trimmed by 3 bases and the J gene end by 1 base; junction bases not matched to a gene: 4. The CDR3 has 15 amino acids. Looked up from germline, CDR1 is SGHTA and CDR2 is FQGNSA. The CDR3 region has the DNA TGTGCCAGCAGCTTTGGTGGGGGGGGCACAGATACGCAGTATTTT. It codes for CASSFGGGGTDTQYF.

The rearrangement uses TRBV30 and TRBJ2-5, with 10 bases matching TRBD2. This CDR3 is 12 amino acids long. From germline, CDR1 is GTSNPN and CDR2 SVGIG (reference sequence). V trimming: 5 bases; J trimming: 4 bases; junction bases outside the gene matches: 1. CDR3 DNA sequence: TGTGCCTGGCTAGCGGGAGCAGAGACCCAGTACTTC. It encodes CAWLAGAETQYF. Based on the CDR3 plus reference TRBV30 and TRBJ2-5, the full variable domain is SQTIHQWPATLVQPVGSPLSLECTVEGTSNPNLYWYRQAAGRGLQLLFYSVGIGQISSEVPQNLSASRPQDRQFILSSKKLLLSDSGFYLCAWLAGAETQYFGPGTRLLVL.

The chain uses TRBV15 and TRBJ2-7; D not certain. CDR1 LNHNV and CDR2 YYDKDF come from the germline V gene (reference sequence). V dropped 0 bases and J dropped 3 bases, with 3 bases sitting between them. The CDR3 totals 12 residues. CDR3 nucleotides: TGTGCCACCAGCAGAGAACACTACGAGCAGTACTTC. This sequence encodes CATSREHYEQYF.

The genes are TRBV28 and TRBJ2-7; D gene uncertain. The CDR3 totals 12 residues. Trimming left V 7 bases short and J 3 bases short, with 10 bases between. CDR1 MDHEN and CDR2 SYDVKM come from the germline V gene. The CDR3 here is CASNEPHYEQYF. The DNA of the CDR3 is TGTGCCAGCAACGAGCCGCACTACGAGCAGTACTTC. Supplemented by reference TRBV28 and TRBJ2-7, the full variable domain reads DVKVTQSSRYLVKRTGEKVFLECVQDMDHENMFWYRQDPGLGLRLIYFSYDVKMKEKGDIPEGYSVSREKKERFSLILESASTNQTSMYLCASNEPHYEQYFGPGTRLTVT.

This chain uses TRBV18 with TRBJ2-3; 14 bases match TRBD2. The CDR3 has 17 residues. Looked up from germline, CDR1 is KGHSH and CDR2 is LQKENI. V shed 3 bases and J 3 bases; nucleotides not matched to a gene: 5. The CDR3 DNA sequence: TGTGCCAGCTCACCTCGACTAGCGGGAGGGCGGACAGATACGCAGTATTTT. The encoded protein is CASSPRLAGGRTDTQYF.

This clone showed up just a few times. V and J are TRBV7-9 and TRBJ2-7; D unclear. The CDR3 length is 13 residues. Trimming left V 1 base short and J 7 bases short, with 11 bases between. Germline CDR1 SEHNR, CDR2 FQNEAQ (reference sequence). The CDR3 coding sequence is TGTGCCAGCAGCTTAGTTGGGCCGCGAGAGCAGTACTTC. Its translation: CASSLVGPREQYF.

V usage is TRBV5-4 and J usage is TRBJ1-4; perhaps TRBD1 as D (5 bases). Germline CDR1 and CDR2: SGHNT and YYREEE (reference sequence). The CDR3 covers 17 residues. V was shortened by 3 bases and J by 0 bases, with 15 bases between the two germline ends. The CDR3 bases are TGTGCCAGCAGCTGGGGGGGACCGTCGTCAACTAATGAAAAACTGTTTTTT. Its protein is CASSWGGPSSTNEKLFF.

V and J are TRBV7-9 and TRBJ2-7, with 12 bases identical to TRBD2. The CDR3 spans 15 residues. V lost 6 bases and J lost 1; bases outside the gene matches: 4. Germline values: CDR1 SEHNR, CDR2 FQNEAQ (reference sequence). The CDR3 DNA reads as TGTGCCAGCAGTCGGACTAGCGGGAATTCCTACGAGCAGTACTTC. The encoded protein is CASSRTSGNSYEQYF.

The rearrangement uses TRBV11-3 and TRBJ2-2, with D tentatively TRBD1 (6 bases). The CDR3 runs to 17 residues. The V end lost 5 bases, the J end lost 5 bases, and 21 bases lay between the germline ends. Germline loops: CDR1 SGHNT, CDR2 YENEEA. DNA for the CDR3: TGTGCCAGCAGCCGTTCCACAGGGCACGGGAAAACCGGGGAGCTGTTTTTT. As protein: CASSRSTGHGKTGELFF.

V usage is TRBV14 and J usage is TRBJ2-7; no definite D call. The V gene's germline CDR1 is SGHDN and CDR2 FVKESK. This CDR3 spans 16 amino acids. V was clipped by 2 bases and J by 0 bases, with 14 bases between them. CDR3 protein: CASSQFISTGSYEQYF. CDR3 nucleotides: TGTGCCAGCAGCCAATTCATCTCGACGGGCTCCTACGAGCAGTACTTC.

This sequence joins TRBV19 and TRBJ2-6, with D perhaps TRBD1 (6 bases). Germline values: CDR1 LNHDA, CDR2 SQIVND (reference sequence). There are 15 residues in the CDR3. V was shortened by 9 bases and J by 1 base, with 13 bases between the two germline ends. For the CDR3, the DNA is TGTGCCAGCCATAAAGGGACATCTGGGGCCAACGTCCTGACTTTC. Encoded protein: CASHKGTSGANVLTF.

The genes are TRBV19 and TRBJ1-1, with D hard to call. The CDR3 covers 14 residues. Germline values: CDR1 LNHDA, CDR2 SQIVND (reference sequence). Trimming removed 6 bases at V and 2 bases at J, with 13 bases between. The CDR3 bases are TGTGCCAGTAGGTCAATCGGGTTTAACACTGAAGCTTTCTTT. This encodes CASRSIGFNTEAFF. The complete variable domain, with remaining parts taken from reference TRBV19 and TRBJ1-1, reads DGGITQSPKYLFRKEGQNVTLSCEQNLNHDAMYWYRQDPGQGLRLIYYSQIVNDFQKGDIAEGYSVSREKKESFPLTVTSAQKNPTAFYLCASRSIGFNTEAFFGQGTRLTVV.

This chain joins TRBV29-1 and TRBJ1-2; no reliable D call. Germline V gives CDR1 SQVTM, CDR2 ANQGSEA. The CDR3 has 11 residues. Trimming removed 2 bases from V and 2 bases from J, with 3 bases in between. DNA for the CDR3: TGCAGCGTTGAACAGAACTATGGCTACACCTTC. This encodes CSVEQNYGYTF.

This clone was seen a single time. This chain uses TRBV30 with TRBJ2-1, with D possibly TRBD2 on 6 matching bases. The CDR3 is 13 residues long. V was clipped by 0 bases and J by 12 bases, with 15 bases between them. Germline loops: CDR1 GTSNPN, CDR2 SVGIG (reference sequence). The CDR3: CAWSVGPSRGQFF. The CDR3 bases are TGTGCCTGGAGTGTAGGCCCGTCGCGGGGGCAGTTCTTC.

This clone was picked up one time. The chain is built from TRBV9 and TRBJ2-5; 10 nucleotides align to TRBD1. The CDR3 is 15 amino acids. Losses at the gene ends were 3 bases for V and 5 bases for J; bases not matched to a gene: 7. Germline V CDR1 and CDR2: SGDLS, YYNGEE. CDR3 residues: CASSGTTGGWETQYF. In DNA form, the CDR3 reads TGTGCCAGCAGCGGTACGACAGGGGGCTGGGAGACCCAGTACTTC.

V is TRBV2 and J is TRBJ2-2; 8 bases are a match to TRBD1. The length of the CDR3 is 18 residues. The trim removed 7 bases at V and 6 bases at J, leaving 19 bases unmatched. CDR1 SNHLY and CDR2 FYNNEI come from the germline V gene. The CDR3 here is CASNPMGLGQGLAGELFF. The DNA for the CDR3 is TGTGCCAGCAACCCTATGGGACTTGGACAGGGCTTGGCCGGGGAGCTGTTTTTT.

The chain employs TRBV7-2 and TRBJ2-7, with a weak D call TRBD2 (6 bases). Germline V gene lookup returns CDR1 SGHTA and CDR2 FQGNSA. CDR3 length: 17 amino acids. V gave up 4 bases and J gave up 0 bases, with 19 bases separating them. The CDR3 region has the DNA TGTGCCAGCAGCTCTAACCATTTGAGGGAGGCCTCCTACGAGCAGTACTTC. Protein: CASSSNHLREASYEQYF.

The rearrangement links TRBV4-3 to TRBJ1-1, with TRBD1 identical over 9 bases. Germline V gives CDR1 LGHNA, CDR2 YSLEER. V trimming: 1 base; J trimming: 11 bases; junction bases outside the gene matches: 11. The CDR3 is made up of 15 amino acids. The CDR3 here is CASSQVSGQGSLAFF. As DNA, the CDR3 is TGCGCCAGCAGCCAAGTGTCGGGACAGGGATCTTTGGCTTTCTTT.

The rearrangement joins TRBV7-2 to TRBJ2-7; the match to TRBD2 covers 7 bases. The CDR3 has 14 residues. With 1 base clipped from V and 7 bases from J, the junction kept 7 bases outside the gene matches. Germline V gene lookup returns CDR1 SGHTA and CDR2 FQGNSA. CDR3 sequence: CASSLGSAGVEQYF. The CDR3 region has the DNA TGTGCCAGCAGCTTAGGGTCCGCGGGAGTTGAGCAGTACTTC.

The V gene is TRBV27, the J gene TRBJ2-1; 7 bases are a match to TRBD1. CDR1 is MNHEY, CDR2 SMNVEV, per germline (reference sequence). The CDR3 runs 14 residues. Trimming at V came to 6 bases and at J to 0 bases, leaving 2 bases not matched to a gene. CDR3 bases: TGTGCCAGCAGATCAGGGGGCTCCTACAATGAGCAGTTCTTC. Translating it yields CASRSGGSYNEQFF.